The 26 T cell receptor beta chains below were found in one sample sequenced in a study of blood T cells in healthy people across ages. With a J-beta primer mix and a sample-barcoded 5' primer, a second PCR ran roughly 6 to 12 cycles. TCRdb reanalysed the 5' RACE reads using MiXCR and keeps one entry per CDR3 protein. The repertoire consists of approximately 700,000 distinct CDR3 sequences, with approximately 31% occurring once and the leading ten covering over 15%. The sequenced sample consisted of blood. The receptors come from an elderly woman in good health.

This clonotype was detected only a few times. This sequence joins TRBV30 and TRBJ1-5, with TRBD1 as a possible D gene (5 bases). The CDR3 sequence is 15 residues long. Trimming stripped 5 bases from V and 2 bases from J, with 16 bases between. Germline CDR1 and CDR2: GTSNPN and SVGIG (reference sequence). CDR3 sequence reads: CAWGRGRRGNQPQHF. CDR3 coding DNA: TGTGCCTGGGGGAGGGGACGCCGCGGCAATCAGCCCCAGCATTTT.

The chain combines TRBV27 with TRBJ2-1; the D gene is possibly TRBD1 (6 bases). This CDR3 comprises 16 residues. Germline loops: CDR1 MNHEY, CDR2 SMNVEV (reference sequence). V was cut by 7 bases and J by 5 bases, with 21 bases left in between. The CDR3 bases are TGTGCCAGCACCCTTCAGGGACGCTCAGGGGACAATGAGCAGTTCTTC. Translating gives CASTLQGRSGDNEQFF.

Ten or more counts support this clonotype. V is TRBV20-1 and J is TRBJ2-1; D unclear. Trimming left V 0 bases short and J 3 bases short, with 0 bases between. Germline lookup yields CDR1 DFQATT and CDR2 SNEGSKA (reference sequence). This CDR3 has 11 amino acids. The CDR3 region has the DNA TGCAGTGCTAGAGACTACAATGAGCAGTTCTTC. Translating gives CSARDYNEQFF.

This clonotype was recorded a few times. The J gene is TRBJ1-6, the V gene TRBV11-2; D possibly corresponds to TRBD1 (5 bases). The germline V gene encodes CDR1 SGHAT and CDR2 FQNNGV. This CDR3 spans 14 amino acids. Deletions cut 6 bases from V and 10 bases from J, with 16 bases between. This CDR3 reads CASSLGGKVSPLHF. CDR3 sequence (DNA): TGTGCCAGCAGTCTCGGGGGGAAGGTCTCACCCCTCCACTTT. The complete variable domain, with remaining parts taken from reference TRBV11-2 and TRBJ1-6, reads EAGVAQSPRYKIIEKRQSVAFWCNPISGHATLYWYQQILGQGPKLLIQFQNNGVVDDSQLPKDRFSAERLKGVDSTLKIQPAKLEDSAVYLCASSLGGKVSPLHFGNGTRLTVT.

This clonotype was counted many times. This chain links TRBV12-3 or TRBV12-4 with TRBJ2-4; a weak D match, TRBD2 (6 bases). This CDR3 spans 14 amino acids. With 7 bases removed from V and 5 bases from J, the gap between germline ends came to 15 bases. CDR3 loop: CASTLGGVQNIQYF. CDR3 nucleotides: TGTGCCAGCACCCTGGGAGGAGTCCAAAACATTCAGTACTTC.

On this clonotype: A much larger clone is a single base away; this may be a read error. J is TRBJ2-1 and V is TRBV10-3, with 13 positions matching TRBD2. The CDR3 spans 18 residues. Germline CDR1 and CDR2: ENHRY and SYGVKD. With V trimmed by 3 bases and J by 12 bases, 17 bases remained unmatched. The CDR3 DNA follows: TGTGCCATCAGTGACAGCCGGACTAGCGGGGGAGCTATCCATGGGCAGTTCTTC. This sequence encodes CAISDSRTSGGAIHGQFF.

This clonotype was counted a few times. This rearrangement joins TRBV5-1 to TRBJ1-1, with 9 bases aligning to TRBD1. The CDR3 loop spans 16 amino acids. After removal of 3 bases from V and 3 bases from J, the junction contained 9 bases not matched to a gene. CDR1 is SGHRS and CDR2 is YFSETQ in the germline V gene. The CDR3 sequence: CASSWGDRVEDTEAFF. CDR3 DNA: TGCGCCAGCAGCTGGGGGGACAGGGTGGAGGACACTGAAGCTTTCTTT.

This clonotype appeared once. The J gene is TRBJ2-3, the V gene TRBV4-3; no firm D call. Germline V CDR1 and CDR2: LGHNA, YSLEER. CDR3 length: 13 residues. The ends were cut back, 0 bases at V and 6 bases at J, with 7 bases in the middle. The CDR3 DNA is TGCGCCAGCAGCCAAGAAATAGTGGATACGCAGTATTTT. Amino acids: CASSQEIVDTQYF.

This clonotype was recorded many times. The CDR3 sequence is CASSVEGVGENIQYF. CDR3 DNA: TGTGCCAGCAGCGTAGAGGGGGTCGGGGAAAACATTCAGTACTTC. The rearrangement links TRBV9 to TRBJ2-4, with a weak D call TRBD1 (6 bases). This CDR3 contains 15 residues. V was shortened by 0 bases and J by 5 bases, with 12 bases between the two germline ends. The V gene's germline CDR1 is SGDLS and CDR2 YYNGEE.

Many counts were recorded for this clonotype. The rearrangement links TRBV5-1 to TRBJ2-3; TRBD2 agrees at 12 bases. This CDR3 spans 16 amino acids. V was pared by 4 bases and J by 3 bases, with 6 bases of the junction left unmatched. The germline V gene has CDR1 SGHRS and CDR2 YFSETQ. CDR3 in amino acids: CASSHGTSGSTDTQYF. The CDR3 region has the DNA TGCGCCAGCAGCCATGGGACTAGCGGGTCGACAGATACGCAGTATTTT.

Worth noting for this clonotype: A read error may explain this, as a much larger clone is one base away. CDR3 residues: CASSLSAGTGGGYTF. As DNA, the CDR3 is TGTGCCAGCAGCCTGTCCGCCGGGACAGGGGGCGGCTACACCTTC. This chain uses TRBV3-1 with TRBJ1-2; 12 nucleotides match TRBD1. CDR3 length: 15 amino acids. The ends lost 4 bases at V and 8 bases at J; junction bases unmatched: 8. Germline V gene data show CDR1 as LGHDT and CDR2 as YNNKEL (reference sequence). Full variable domain (rest looked up from reference TRBV3-1 and TRBJ1-2): DTAVSQTPKYLVTQMGNDKSIKCEQNLGHDTMYWYKQDSKKFLKIMFSYNNKELIINETVPNRFSPKSPDKAHLNLHINSLELGDSAVYFCASSLSAGTGGGYTFGSGTRLTVV.

This chain connects TRBV20-1 to TRBJ2-1, with D possibly being TRBD1 (5 bases). Trimming cost V 1 base and J 9 bases, with 13 bases left between them. The germline V gene encodes CDR1 DFQATT and CDR2 SNEGSKA (reference sequence). The CDR3 sequence is 13 residues long. The CDR3 here is CSARVAGLGEQFF. As DNA, the CDR3 is TGCAGTGCTAGAGTAGCAGGGTTAGGTGAGCAGTTCTTC.

This clonotype was counted at least ten times. V and J are TRBV6-5 and TRBJ1-1; the D gene is possibly TRBD1 (5 bases). V dropped 7 bases and J dropped 3 bases, with 6 bases sitting between them. Germline lookup yields CDR1 MNHEY and CDR2 SVGAGI. The CDR3 totals 11 residues. This CDR3 reads CASIRDTEAFF. Written as DNA, the CDR3 is TGTGCCAGCATCAGGGACACTGAAGCTTTCTTT.

The chain carries TRBV6-6 and TRBJ1-1; a weak D match, TRBD1 (5 bases). The germline V gene has CDR1 MNHNY and CDR2 SVGAGI (reference sequence). The CDR3 loop spans 14 amino acids. V shed 3 bases and J shed 4 bases, with 12 bases lying between them. The chain's CDR3 is CASSYLQDTTEAFF. Written as DNA, the CDR3 is TGTGCCAGCAGTTATCTACAGGACACCACTGAAGCTTTCTTT.

V and J are TRBV29-1 and TRBJ2-2, with a tentative D call TRBD2 (5 bases). The V gene lost 3 bases and the J gene lost 6 bases, with 5 bases spanning the gap. Germline loops: CDR1 SQVTM, CDR2 ANQGSEA. CDR3 length equals 11 residues. CDR3: CSVERAGELFF. CDR3 sequence (DNA): TGCAGCGTTGAGAGGGCCGGGGAGCTGTTTTTT.

A remark on this clonotype: This clone may be a read error of a much larger clone one base away. V is TRBV7-3 and J is TRBJ2-5; 7 bases are a match to TRBD2. CDR1 SGHTA and CDR2 FQGTGA come from the germline V gene. This CDR3 is 13 amino acids long. The V segment lost 5 bases and the J segment 11 bases; nucleotides outside the gene matches: 11. CDR3 sequence reads: CASSLRPRGEQYF. In DNA form, the CDR3 reads TGTGCCAGCAGCCTTCGACCCCGGGGGGAGCAGTACTTC.

In this sample, this clonotype turned up many times. This chain joins TRBV7-8 and TRBJ2-3; D may be TRBD2 (5 bases). The CDR3 contains 14 residues. The V and J ends lost 3 bases and 4 bases respectively, with 11 bases between them. Germline values: CDR1 SGHVS, CDR2 FQNEAQ. Here the CDR3 reads CASSFTRFPDTQYF. The CDR3 nucleotides are TGTGCCAGCAGCTTCACTAGATTTCCAGATACGCAGTATTTT.

CDR3 in amino acids: CPAPGTDTQYF. CDR3 coding DNA: TGTCCCGCTCCAGGCACAGATACGCAGTATTTT. The chain links TRBV30 to TRBJ2-3; no firm D call. Germline loops: CDR1 GTSNPN, CDR2 SVGIG (reference sequence). This CDR3 spans 11 amino acids. Using reference TRBV30 and TRBJ2-3 for the parts outside the CDR3, the full variable domain is SQTIHQWPATLVQPVGSPLSLECTVEGTSNPNLYWYRQAAGRGLQLLFYSVGIGQISSEVPQNLSASRPQDRQFILSSKKLLLSDSGFYLCPAPGTDTQYFGPGTRLTVL.

There are many counts of this clonotype. V and J are TRBV5-1 and TRBJ2-7; TRBD1 is a possible D gene (5 bases). CDR3 length equals 14 residues. The V gene's germline CDR1 is SGHRS and CDR2 YFSETQ. The V end lost 2 bases, the J end lost 0 bases, and 9 bases lay between the germline ends. DNA of the CDR3: TGCGCCAGCAGCTTTCAAACAGGCTCCTACGAGCAGTACTTC. Protein sequence: CASSFQTGSYEQYF.

This clonotype has a count of ten or more. The CDR3 DNA sequence: TGCAGTGCTAGGGGAGTGGAGGGGGGAATGGTCAATGAGCAGTTCTTC. It specifies CSARGVEGGMVNEQFF. The chain joins TRBV20-1 to TRBJ2-1; possibly TRBD1 or TRBD2 for D (6 bases each). Trimming pared 3 bases from V and 6 bases from J, leaving 21 bases between. The CDR3 covers 16 residues. From germline, CDR1 is DFQATT and CDR2 SNEGSKA (reference sequence).

This clonotype was picked up one time. The chain carries TRBV4-1 and TRBJ1-3; D uncertain. V gave up 0 bases and J gave up 9 bases, with 12 bases separating them. Per germline, CDR1 MGHRA and CDR2 YSYEKL. The CDR3 consists of 14 residues. CDR3 nucleotides: TGCGCCAGCAGCCAAGAGTCAAACCCGACCACCATATATTTT. It yields the protein CASSQESNPTTIYF.

This clonotype was observed at least ten times. The V call is TRBV6-1, the J call TRBJ2-1, with 13 bases fitting TRBD2. The germline gives CDR1 MNHNS, CDR2 SASEGT. The CDR3 loop spans 18 amino acids. The J segment lost 4 bases and the V segment lost 5 bases, leaving 11 bases of the junction unmatched. The CDR3 sequence: CASSRNLLAGGLYNEQFF. CDR3 in DNA: TGTGCCAGCAGTCGCAACTTACTAGCGGGGGGGCTTTACAATGAGCAGTTCTTC.

There are many counts of this clonotype. The V and J genes are TRBV20-1 and TRBJ2-1, with TRBD1 identical over 7 bases. There are 13 residues in the CDR3. Germline CDR1 and CDR2: DFQATT and SNEGSKA (reference sequence). The CDR3 DNA follows: TGCAGCCCAGAGGGGCAGGGGGTGAATGAGCAGTTCTTC. Translated: CSPEGQGVNEQFF.

There are many counts of this clonotype. The CDR3: CASSLSSGGRTDTQYF. As DNA, the CDR3 is TGCGCCAGCAGCTTGTCCAGCGGGGGGCGGACAGATACGCAGTATTTT. The chain joins TRBV5-1 to TRBJ2-3; 9 bases are a match to TRBD2. J lost 3 bases, V lost 1 base, and 6 bases had no gene match. CDR3 length equals 16 residues. From germline, CDR1 is SGHRS and CDR2 YFSETQ.

Regarding this clonotype: This may arise from a read error, as a much more abundant clone is one base away. CDR3 in amino acids: CASSLGLNTANGYTF. For the CDR3, the DNA is TGCGCCAGCAGCTTGGGGCTGAACACGGCAAATGGCTACACCTTC. This rearrangement joins TRBV5-1 to TRBJ1-2; D remains unclear. There are 15 residues in the CDR3. V was pared by 0 bases and J by 6 bases, with 15 bases between. The germline V gene has CDR1 SGHRS and CDR2 YFSETQ.

Remarks on this clonotype: The junction departs from the called germline gene at one end, perhaps through a read error. This chain joins TRBV6-6 and TRBJ2-7, with 8 nucleotides matching TRBD1. The CDR3 is 16 amino acids. Looked up from germline, CDR1 is MNHNY and CDR2 is SVGAGI (reference sequence). CDR3 amino acids: CASSPPGQAGSNERYF. CDR3 DNA: TGTGCCAGCAGTCCACCGGGACAGGCGGGGTCCAATGAGCGGTACTTC.